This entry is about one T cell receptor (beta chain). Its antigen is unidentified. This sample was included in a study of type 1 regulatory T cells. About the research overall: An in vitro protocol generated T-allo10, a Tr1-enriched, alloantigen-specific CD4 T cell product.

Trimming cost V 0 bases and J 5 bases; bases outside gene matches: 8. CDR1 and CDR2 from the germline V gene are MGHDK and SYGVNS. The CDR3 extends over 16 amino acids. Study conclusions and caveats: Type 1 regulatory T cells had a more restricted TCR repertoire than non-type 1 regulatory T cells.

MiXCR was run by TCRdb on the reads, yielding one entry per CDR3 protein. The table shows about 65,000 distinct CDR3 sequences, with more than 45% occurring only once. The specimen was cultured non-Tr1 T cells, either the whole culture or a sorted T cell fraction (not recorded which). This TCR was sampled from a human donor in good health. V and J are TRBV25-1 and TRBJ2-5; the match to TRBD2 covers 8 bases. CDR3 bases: TGTGCCAGCAGTGAATATGACGGGGGGGCCACTGAGACCCAGTACTTC. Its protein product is CASSEYDGGATETQYF.